This T cell receptor (beta chain) was observed in a study of CD8 T cells in ankylosing spondylitis. This clonotype was observed at least ten times. Antigen: not known. General study results and limits: A motif of eight highly homologous TCR beta variants was seen as apparently characteristic of ankylosing spondylitis blood. Some of these motif variants have turned up before, in reports on reactive arthritis synovial fluid and blood. Disease-linked clones reportedly showed significant enrichment in matched ankylosing spondylitis synovial fluid.

The TCR beta libraries were generated through quantitative 5'-RACE incorporating molecular barcodes. Each CDR3 protein is one row after TCRdb ran MiXCR on the 5' RACE reads. The table shows about 130,000 distinct CDR3 sequences, with over 15% occurring only once. The sample taken for sequencing was blood, either unsorted or a sorted T cell fraction (not recorded which). The sequence came from a male donor with ankylosing spondylitis.

CDR3 amino acids: CSVEGATGELFF. The CDR3 region has the DNA TGCAGCGTTGAGGGGGCCACCGGGGAGCTGTTTTTT. This chain connects TRBV29-1 to TRBJ2-2, with a possible D match to TRBD1 (6 bases). Germline-derived CDR1 and CDR2 are SQVTM and ANQGSEA. V was cut by 3 bases and J by 4 bases, with 6 bases left in between. CDR3 length equals 12 residues.